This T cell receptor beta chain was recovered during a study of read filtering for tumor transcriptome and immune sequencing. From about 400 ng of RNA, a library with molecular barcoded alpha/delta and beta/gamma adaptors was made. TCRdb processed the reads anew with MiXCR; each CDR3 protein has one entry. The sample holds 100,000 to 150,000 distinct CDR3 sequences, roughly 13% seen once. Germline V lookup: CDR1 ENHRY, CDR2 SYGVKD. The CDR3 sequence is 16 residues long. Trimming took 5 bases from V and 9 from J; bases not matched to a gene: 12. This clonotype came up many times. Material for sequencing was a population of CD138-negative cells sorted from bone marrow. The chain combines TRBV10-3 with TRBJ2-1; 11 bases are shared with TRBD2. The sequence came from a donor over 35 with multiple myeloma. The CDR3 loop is CAISPSIAGGLGEQFF. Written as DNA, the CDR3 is TGTGCCATCAGTCCAAGTATAGCGGGGGGGCTCGGTGAGCAGTTCTTC.